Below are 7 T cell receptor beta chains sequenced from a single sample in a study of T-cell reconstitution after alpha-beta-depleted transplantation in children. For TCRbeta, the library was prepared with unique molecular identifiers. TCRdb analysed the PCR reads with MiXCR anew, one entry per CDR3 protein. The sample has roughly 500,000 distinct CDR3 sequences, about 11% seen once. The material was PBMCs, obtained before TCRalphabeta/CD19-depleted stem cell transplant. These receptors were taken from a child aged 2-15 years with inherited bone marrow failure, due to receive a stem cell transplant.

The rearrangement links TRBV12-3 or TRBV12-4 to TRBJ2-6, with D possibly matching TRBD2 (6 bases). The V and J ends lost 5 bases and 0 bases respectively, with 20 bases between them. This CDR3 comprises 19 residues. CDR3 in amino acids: CASSLWDLWDPSGANVLTF. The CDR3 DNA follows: TGTGCCAGCAGTCTTTGGGACTTATGGGACCCCTCTGGGGCCAACGTCCTGACTTTC.

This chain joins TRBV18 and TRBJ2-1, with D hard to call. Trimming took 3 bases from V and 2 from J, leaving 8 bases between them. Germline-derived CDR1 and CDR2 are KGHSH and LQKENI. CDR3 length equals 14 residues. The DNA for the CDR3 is TGTGCCAGCTCACCGACGGTTACCTACAATGAGCAGTTCTTC. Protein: CASSPTVTYNEQFF. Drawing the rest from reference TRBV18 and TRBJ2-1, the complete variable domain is NAGVMQNPRHLVRRRGQEARLRCSPMKGHSHVYWYRQLPEEGLKFMVYLQKENIIDESGMPKERFSAEFPKEGPSILRIQQVVRGDSAAYFCASSPTVTYNEQFFGPGTRLTVL.

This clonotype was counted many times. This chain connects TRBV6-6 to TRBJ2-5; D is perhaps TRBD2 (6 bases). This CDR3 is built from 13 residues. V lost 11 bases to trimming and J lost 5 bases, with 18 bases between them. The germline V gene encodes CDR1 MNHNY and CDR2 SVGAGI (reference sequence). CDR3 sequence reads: CAALAGGGETQYF. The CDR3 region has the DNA TGTGCCGCCTTGGCCGGGGGTGGGGAGACCCAGTACTTC.

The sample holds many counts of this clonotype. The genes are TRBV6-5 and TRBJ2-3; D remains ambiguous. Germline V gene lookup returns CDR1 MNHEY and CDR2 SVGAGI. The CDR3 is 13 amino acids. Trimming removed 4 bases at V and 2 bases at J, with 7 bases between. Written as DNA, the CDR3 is TGTGCCAGCAGTTGGAGCAACACAGATACGCAGTATTTT. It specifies CASSWSNTDTQYF.

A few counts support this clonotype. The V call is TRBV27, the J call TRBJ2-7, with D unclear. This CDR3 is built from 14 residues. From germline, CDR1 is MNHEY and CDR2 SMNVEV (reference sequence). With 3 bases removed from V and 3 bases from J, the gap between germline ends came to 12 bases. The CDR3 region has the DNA TGTGCCAGCAGTTTTCAGGCCTTCGGCTACGAGCAGTACTTC. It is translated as CASSFQAFGYEQYF.

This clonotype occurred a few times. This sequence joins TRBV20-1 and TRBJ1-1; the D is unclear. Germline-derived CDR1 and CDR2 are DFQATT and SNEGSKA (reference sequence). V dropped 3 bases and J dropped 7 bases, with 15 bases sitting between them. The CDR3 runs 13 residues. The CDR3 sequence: CSASLNRNYEAFF. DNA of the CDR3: TGCAGTGCTAGTTTGAATCGTAACTATGAAGCTTTCTTT.

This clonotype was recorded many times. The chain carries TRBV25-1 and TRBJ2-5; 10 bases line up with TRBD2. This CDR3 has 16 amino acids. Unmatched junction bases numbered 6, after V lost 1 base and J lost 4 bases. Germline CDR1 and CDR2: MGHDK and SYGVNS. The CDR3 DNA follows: TGTGCCAGCAGTGAATTGGCTAGCGGGAGAGGAGAGACCCAGTACTTC. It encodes CASSELASGRGETQYF. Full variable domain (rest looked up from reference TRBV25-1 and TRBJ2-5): EADIYQTPRYLVIGTGKKITLECSQTMGHDKMYWYQQDPGMELHLIHYSYGVNSTEKGDLSSESTVSRIRTEHFPLTLESARPSHTSQYLCASSELASGRGETQYFGPGTRLLVL.